Sequencing of this T cell receptor beta chain was carried out in a study of T-cell reconstitution after alpha-beta-depleted transplantation in children (dated by TCRdb to between 2015 and 2016). Context from the whole study: T-cell immune reconstitution after TCRalphabeta/CD19-depleted allogeneic hematopoietic cell transplantation in children was quantitatively tracked in the study by means of TCR repertoire profiling.

Library creation used PCR. The sequencing machine was an Illumina HiSeq 2500. TCR libraries were prepared with molecular barcoding, using unique molecular identifiers to normalize TCRbeta repertoire quantification. The raw public data were reprocessed by TCRdb itself: fastp quality trimming at Q25, MiXCR clonotype calling, in-frame beta chains only. Rows matching on CDR3 protein sequence are summarized as one entry with the most common DNA and genes. Present in this sample are 100,000 to 130,000 distinct CDR3 sequences, around 6.4% of which were seen just once. The leading ten clones occupy less than 30% of the sample. Overall study results and their limits: Apparently early alphabetaT-cell count recovery about two months after transplant reportedly relied on only several hundred rapidly expanded clones derived from non-depleted graft cells. Over the following months the frequencies of hyperexpanded clones went down, and after one year T-cell counts and TCRbeta diversity were mostly credited to newly produced T cells. The high TCRbeta diversity at day 60 in some patients was ascribed to recipient T cells and intrathymic progenitors that had survived conditioning.

From the cysteine through the phenylalanine, the CDR3 covers 13 amino acids. The read is trimmed to its CDR3 DNA, 39 bases read in frame from base 1. After removal of 6 bases from V and 12 bases from J, the junction retains 12 bases not matched to a gene. CDR1 SQVTM and CDR2 ANQGSEA were looked up in the germline V gene. The label giving this sample's treatment or condition can be read as: allogeneic hematopoietic cell transplantation with graft depleted of TCRalphabeta T cells and CD19 B cells. The transplant recipients were children given TCRalphabeta/CD19-depleted allogeneic hematopoietic cell grafts. Ten or more counts support this clonotype. The specificity of this receptor is unknown. No qualities accompany the bases; no much larger clone lies one base away.

The TCR sequence derives from a male patient between 2 and 9 years old who had a stem cell transplant for acute lymphoblastic leukemia, so the T cells may come from the graft donor. The chain employs TRBV29-1 and TRBJ2-1, with 9 middle bases fitting TRBD1. The sample in question was PBMCs, mostly from graft donor cells, obtained 360 days after TCRalphabeta/CD19-depleted stem cell transplant. CDR3 region: CSVRTGEEQGQFF. The nucleotide sequence reads as follows: TGCAGCGTGCGGACAGGGGAGGAGCAGGGGCAGTTCTTC.